This TCR beta chain originates from a study of blood T cells in healthy people across ages. Study at large: Template switching caught about one barcoded beta molecule for each two T cells. General study results and limits: The unknown donor CMV status may have confounded expanded clonotype changes. In older individuals, TCR beta diversity per million T cells was lower, falling roughly linearly with age.

The CDR3 consists of 12 residues. Looked up from germline, CDR1 is KGHSH and CDR2 is LQKENI. Trimming stripped 5 bases from V and 7 bases from J, with 11 bases between. Sample-barcoded 5' priming and a J-beta primer mix drove a second PCR of roughly 6 to 12 cycles. Template switching added a 12-random-nucleotide identifier to every cDNA molecule. TCRdb processed the 5' RACE reads anew with MiXCR; each CDR3 protein has one entry. The sample lists 1,300,000 or so distinct CDR3 sequences, around 59% occurring once. The count of this clonotype is one. Its antigen is not identified. The sequence came from a man younger than 30 in good health. J is TRBJ1-2 and V is TRBV18; D perhaps matches TRBD1 (6 bases). The sample comprised blood. The CDR3 loop reads CASSSTGLGYTF. The CDR3 DNA reads TGTGCCAGCTCATCTACAGGGCTTGGCTACACCTTC.